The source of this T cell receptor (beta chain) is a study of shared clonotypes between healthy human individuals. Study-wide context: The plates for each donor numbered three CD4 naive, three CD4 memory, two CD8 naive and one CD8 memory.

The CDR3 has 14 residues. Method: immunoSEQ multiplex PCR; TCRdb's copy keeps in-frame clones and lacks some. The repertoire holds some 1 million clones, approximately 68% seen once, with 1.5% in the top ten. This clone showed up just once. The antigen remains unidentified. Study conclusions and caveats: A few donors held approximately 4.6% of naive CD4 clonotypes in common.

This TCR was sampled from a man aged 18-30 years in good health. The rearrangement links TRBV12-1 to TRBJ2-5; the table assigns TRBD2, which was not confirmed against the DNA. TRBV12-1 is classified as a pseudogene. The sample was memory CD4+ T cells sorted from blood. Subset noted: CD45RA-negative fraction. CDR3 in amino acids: CASSFAAFQETQYF. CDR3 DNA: TGTGCCAGCAGCTTTGCAGCCTTCCAAGAGACCCAGTACTTC.